Listed below are T cell receptor beta chains from one sample, sequenced in a study of blood T cell repertoires in COVID-19. Generated by immunoSEQ multiplex PCR, the TCRdb table keeps only in-frame clones and is missing some. The table lists 300,000 to 450,000 clones, about 80% of them singletons. The material sequenced was peripheral blood. These receptors were collected from a human donor with acute or convalescent COVID-19. The donor label of this sample is uncertain. CDR3s include the opening cysteine and the closing phenylalanine or tryptophan. The D gene is left open where the match is weak. For some rows the clone size is stated as once, few or many, or as a class when expanded; others skip it.

TRBV18,TRBD1,NA,TRBJ2-7,CASSPRGTGKKEQYF,TGTGCCAGCTCACCACGGGGGACAGGGAAGAAAGAGCAGTACTTC
TRBV6-2/TRBV6-3,NA,NA,TRBJ2-1,CASSYEVEQFF,TGTGCCAGCAGTTACGAGGTTGAGCAGTTCTTC
TRBV3-1/TRBV3-2,NA,NA,TRBJ1-2,CASSQVVYEGYTF,TGTGCCAGCAGCCAAGTGGTCTATGAGGGCTACACCTTC
TRBV19,TRBD1,NA,TRBJ1-4,CASSAHRGTNEKLFF,TGTGCCAGTAGCGCTCACAGGGGTACTAATGAAAAACTGTTTTTT
TRBV7-9,TRBD1,once,TRBJ1-1,CASSSPLDRTMNTEAFF,TGTGCCAGCAGCTCCCCACTGGACAGGACCATGAACACTGAAGCTTTCTTT
TRBV30,TRBD1,few,TRBJ1-2,CAWQKDRGYGYTF,TGTGCCTGGCAGAAGGACAGGGGCTATGGCTACACCTTC
TRBV11-2,NA,NA,TRBJ2-3,CASSSPSRVTQYF,TGTGCCAGCAGCTCACCGTCCCGGGTAACGCAGTATTTT
TRBV19,NA,NA,TRBJ2-7,CASKDRSRYEQYF,TGTGCCAGTAAAGATCGTAGCAGATACGAGCAGTACTTC
TRBV9,NA,NA,TRBJ1-2,CASSPDGGGYTF,TGTGCCAGCAGCCCGGACGGGGGAGGCTACACCTTC
TRBV6-5,TRBD1,once,TRBJ1-4,CASSYRGLGEKLFF,TGTGCCAGCAGTTACAGGGGGCTTGGTGAAAAACTGTTTTTT
TRBV3-1/TRBV3-2,NA,NA,TRBJ2-1,CASSQEFSINEQFF,TGTGCCAGCAGCCAAGAGTTTAGCATTAATGAGCAGTTCTTC
TRBV4-2,TRBD2,NA,TRBJ2-3,CASSQVREWVTDTQYF,TGTGCCAGCAGCCAAGTGCGGGAGTGGGTAACAGATACGCAGTATTTT
TRBV6-6,NA,NA,TRBJ1-6,CASREWKINSPLHF,TGTGCCAGCAGGGAGTGGAAGATAAATTCACCCCTCCACTTT
TRBV4-1,NA,few,TRBJ2-7,CASSQGSTYEQYF,TGCGCCAGCAGCCAAGGGTCTACCTACGAGCAGTACTTC
TRBV4-2,NA,once,TRBJ1-6,CASSQVRSSYNSPLHF,TGTGCCAGCAGCCAGGTCAGAAGCTCCTATAATTCACCCCTCCACTTT
TRBV2,NA,NA,TRBJ1-6,CASSEEANSPLHF,TGTGCCAGCAGTGAAGAAGCAAATTCACCCCTCCACTTT
TRBV2,NA,NA,TRBJ2-3,CASSLPSTDTQYF,TGTGCCAGCAGTCTTCCTAGCACAGATACGCAGTATTTT
TRBV2,NA,NA,TRBJ1-3,CATRQSSGNTIYF,TGTGCCACCAGACAGAGCTCTGGAAACACCATATATTTT
TRBV28,TRBD1,NA,TRBJ1-5,CASYQTGRGSWGQPQHF,TGTGCCAGCTACCAGACAGGGAGAGGATCGTGGGGTCAGCCCCAGCATTTT
TRBV19,TRBD2,NA,TRBJ2-7,CASIAGPGYEQYF,TGTGCCAGTATAGCGGGGCCCGGCTACGAGCAGTACTTC
TRBV2,TRBD2,NA,TRBJ2-1,CASKGLAGRYNEQFF,TGTGCCAGCAAGGGACTAGCGGGCCGATACAATGAGCAGTTCTTC
TRBV20-1,TRBD1,once,TRBJ2-5,CSARDRVPYF,TGCAGTGCTAGGGACAGGGTCCCGTACTTC
TRBV10-3,TRBD1,NA,TRBJ2-3,CAIKDRGHADTQYF,TGTGCCATCAAGGACAGGGGGCATGCAGATACGCAGTATTTT
TRBV12-3/TRBV12-4,NA,NA,TRBJ2-5,CASRRGETQYF,TGTGCCAGCCGTAGGGGAGAGACCCAGTACTTC
TRBV6-1,NA,NA,TRBJ1-6,CASSEAGDKTNSPLHF,TGTGCCAGCAGTGAAGCTGGGGACAAGACGAATTCACCCCTCCACTTT
TRBV5-4,NA,NA,TRBJ2-3,CASSLGRVLSTDTQYF,TGTGCCAGCAGCTTGGGCAGGGTCCTTAGCACAGATACGCAGTATTTT